A single sample is the source of the 8 T cell receptor beta chains below, sequenced in a study of OX40 agonist ivuxolimab in advanced cancers. Some clones are missing from TCRdb's copy, which holds only in-frame ones; the method was immunoSEQ multiplex PCR. The sample has 17,000 or so clones, 80% to 90% seen once. Material: CD4+ or CD8+ T cells sorted from blood, obtained in a trial of the OX40 agonist ivuxolimab. The source is an adult with an advanced solid tumor such as melanoma, head and neck, liver or kidney cancer.

The chain combines TRBV28 with TRBJ1-1; D may be TRBD1 (5 bases). The CDR3 loop spans 13 amino acids. Per germline, CDR1 MDHEN and CDR2 SYDVKM. The V gene lost 3 bases and the J gene lost 7 bases, with 12 bases spanning the gap. The CDR3 reads CASSFLQGVEAFF. In DNA, the CDR3 is TGTGCCAGCAGTTTCCTTCAGGGTGTTGAAGCTTTCTTT. Supplemented by reference TRBV28 and TRBJ1-1, the full variable domain reads DVKVTQSSRYLVKRTGEKVFLECVQDMDHENMFWYRQDPGLGLRLIYFSYDVKMKEKGDIPEGYSVSREKKERFSLILESASTNQTSMYLCASSFLQGVEAFFGQGTRLTVV.

The CDR3 loop reads CASRPSVGANYGYTF. In DNA form, the CDR3 reads TGTGCCAGCAGGCCTTCTGTGGGAGCTAACTATGGCTACACCTTC. V and J are TRBV6-6 and TRBJ1-2; D remains ambiguous. This CDR3 has 15 amino acids. Trimming stripped 6 bases from V and 0 bases from J, with 14 bases between. Germline CDR1 MNHNY, CDR2 SVGAGI (reference sequence).

The chain uses TRBV9 and TRBJ2-1, with no clear D. Between the trimmed V and J ends, which lost 0 bases and 9 bases, there was a span of 19 bases. This CDR3 is 16 amino acids long. The V gene's germline CDR1 is SGDLS and CDR2 YYNGEE. CDR3 coding DNA: TGTGCCAGCAGCGTAGACGAGGACGGTGGATGGGGTGAGCAGTTCTTC. Translating it yields CASSVDEDGGWGEQFF. Complete variable domain (other parts from reference TRBV9 and TRBJ2-1): DSGVTQTPKHLITATGQRVTLRCSPRSGDLSVYWYQQSLDQGLQFLIQYYNGEERAKGNILERFSAQQFPDLHSELNLSSLELGDSALYFCASSVDEDGGWGEQFFGPGTRLTVL.

V gene TRBV6-1 combines with J gene TRBJ2-2; D gene uncertain. Germline V CDR1 and CDR2: MNHNS, SASEGT. The CDR3 sequence is 16 residues long. Trimming removed 2 bases at V and 5 bases at J, with 15 bases between. The CDR3 region has the DNA TGTGCCAGCAGTGAACAGGCGTACTCAGGTACCGGGGAGCTGTTTTTT. Amino acids: CASSEQAYSGTGELFF.

This chain joins TRBV11-2 and TRBJ1-5; D is possibly TRBD1 (6 bases). Deletions cut 0 bases from V and 6 bases from J, with 15 bases between. This CDR3 comprises 16 residues. Germline CDR1 is SGHAT and CDR2 is FQNNGV. In nucleotides, the CDR3 is TGTGCCAGCAGCTTAGAGTCTGGGGGCGCGTTTCAGCCCCAGCATTTT. As protein: CASSLESGGAFQPQHF.

A remark on this clone: The junction departs from the called germline gene at one end, perhaps through a read error. This chain joins TRBV4-1 and TRBJ2-7, with 8 bases aligning to TRBD1. This CDR3 is 15 amino acids long. Germline V gene sequence: CDR1 MGHRA, CDR2 YSYEKL. The CDR3 DNA sequence: TGCGCCAGCAGTCAAGTAGCCAGGGGGCTTAACGAGCAGTACTTC. Its protein product is CASSQVARGLNEQYF.

This clone was found a few times. The same CDR3 also results from other DNA sequences found in this sample. The V and J genes are TRBV7-6 and TRBJ2-6, with 10 nucleotides matching TRBD1. Per the germline V gene, CDR1 is SGHVS and CDR2 is FNYEAQ. Trimming took 5 bases from V and 0 from J; bases not matched to a gene: 7. The CDR3 sequence is 18 residues long. This CDR3 reads CASSLGQGGVSGANVLTF. CDR3 in DNA: TGTGCCAGCAGCCTCGGACAGGGGGGAGTCTCTGGGGCCAACGTCCTGACTTTC.

The chain is built from TRBV9 and TRBJ2-4; tentative D call: TRBD1 (6 bases). CDR1 and CDR2 (germline): SGDLS, YYNGEE. Trimming removed 3 bases at V and 4 bases at J, with 17 bases between. The CDR3 consists of 16 residues. CDR3 residues: CASSASRDTKKNIQYF. Here the CDR3 DNA reads TGTGCCAGCAGCGCCAGCCGGGACACAAAAAAAAACATTCAGTACTTC.